This T cell receptor (beta chain) was retrieved from a study of blood T cell repertoires in COVID-19. This clone was detected a few times. Compared with germline, one end of the junction differs, possibly owing to a read error. The CDR3 consists of 15 residues. The germline V gene has CDR1 LNHNV and CDR2 YYDKDF (reference sequence). Profiled with immunoSEQ multiplex PCR; TCRdb holds only in-frame clones, not every one. The table lists about 100,000 clones, around 83% of them singletons. Material: peripheral blood. The sequence was collected from a woman aged 70-85 years with acute or convalescent COVID-19. This chain connects TRBV15 to TRBJ1-5; 10 nucleotides agree with TRBD1. Here the CDR3 reads CATRRDRGDNQPQHF. The CDR3 DNA sequence: TGTGCAACCAGACGGGACAGGGGAGACAATCAGCCCCAGCATTTT. Drawing the rest from reference TRBV15 and TRBJ1-5, the complete variable domain is DAMVIQNPRYQVTQFGKPVTLSCSQTLNHNVMYWYQQKSSQAPKLLFHYYDKDFNNEADTPDNFQSRRPNTSFCFLDIRSPGLGDTAMYLCATRRDRGDNQPQHFGDGTRLSIL.